This is a list of T cell receptor beta chains from one sample in a study of CD8+ T cells in alopecia areata. Repertoires were generated with immunoSEQ multiplex PCR, while TCRdb's copy carries only in-frame clones and drops some. The sample carries under 70,000 clones, 96% recorded once. Sequences were derived from CD8+ T cells sorted from blood, sampled at week 0. The receptors stem from a human donor with alopecia areata. Each CDR3 is given with its conserved first and last residue. The D gene is left open where the match is weak. Clone sizes are given selectively: once, few, many, or a class where the clone is expanded.

j_call d_call v_call clone_size cdr3_nt cdr3_aa
TRBJ2-1 NA TRBV7-6 NA TGTGCCAGCAGCCCCTGGGAGACGAACAATGAGCAGTTCTTC CASSPWETNNEQFF
TRBJ2-3 NA TRBV27 NA TGTGCCAGCAGTTTAGTGGGGAGCACAGATACGCAGTATTTT CASSLVGSTDTQYF
TRBJ1-2 NA TRBV5-4 NA TGTGCCAGCAGCTTGGTTGTGGACAACCCCACCGGCTACACCTTC CASSLVVDNPTGYTF
TRBJ2-7 TRBD2 TRBV7-2 NA TGTGCCAGCAGCTCGATTAGCGGGAGCTACGAGCAGTACTTC CASSSISGSYEQYF
TRBJ2-7 TRBD1 TRBV7-2 NA TGTGCCAGCAGCTTAGACACCGGGACAGGGTACTACGAGCAGTACTTC CASSLDTGTGYYEQYF
TRBJ1-2 NA TRBV4-1 NA TGCGCCAGCAGCCTCCGGGCGTTGGACAGCCATGGCTACACCTTC CASSLRALDSHGYTF
TRBJ2-5 NA TRBV28 NA TGTGCCAGCACGGGGGCGGTCCCACAAGAGACCCAGTACTTC CASTGAVPQETQYF
TRBJ2-2 NA TRBV7-2 NA TGTGCCAGCAGCTTAGCGGAGAACACCGGGGAGCTGTTTTTT CASSLAENTGELFF
TRBJ1-2 NA TRBV6-5 NA TGTGCCAGCAGTCCCCAAGCTGGCTATGGCTACACCTTC CASSPQAGYGYTF
TRBJ2-1 NA TRBV7-9 once TGTGCCAGCAGCACGGGTGATCTAACCTACAATGAGCAGTTCTTC CASSTGDLTYNEQFF
TRBJ2-1 TRBD2 TRBV7-7 NA TGTGCTAGCAGCTCCCGGACTAGCGGGGAGACCTACAATGAGCAGTTCTTC CASSSRTSGETYNEQFF
TRBJ2-3 NA TRBV7-2 NA TGTGCCAGCAGCTTAGAGGGGATTCCTCACACAGATACGCAGTATTTT CASSLEGIPHTDTQYF
TRBJ1-1 NA TRBV4-1 NA TGCGCCAGCAGCCAGGCAGGTCGTTCGAACACTGAAGCTTTCTTT CASSQAGRSNTEAFF
TRBJ1-2 NA TRBV7-2 NA TGTGCCAGCAGCTTCCTAAGGCAGGATTATGGCTACACCTTC CASSFLRQDYGYTF
TRBJ2-5 NA TRBV29-1 NA TGCAGCGTTGATATCAGGGGAGGAGAGACCCAGTACTTC CSVDIRGGETQYF
TRBJ2-7 NA TRBV27 NA TGTGCCAGCAGTTTCTCAGGGGTCCGCGAGCAGTACTTC CASSFSGVREQYF
TRBJ2-5 TRBD2 TRBV27 NA TGTGCCAGCAGTTTGTCCATAGCGGGGGGGCCCCGGGAGACCCAGTACTTC CASSLSIAGGPRETQYF
TRBJ2-7 NA TRBV11-3 once TGTGCCAGCAGCTCGGTGGACGGTAGCTACGAGCAGTACTTC CASSSVDGSYEQYF
TRBJ2-3 NA TRBV9 once TGTGCCAGCAGCGTGGAGGGTAGCACAGATACGCAGTATTTT CASSVEGSTDTQYF
TRBJ2-5 TRBD1 TRBV12-5 NA TGTGCTAGTGGTTTGGCGACAGGGCCCGCGGAGACCCAGTACTTC CASGLATGPAETQYF
TRBJ2-5 NA TRBV7-2 NA TGTGCCAGCAGCCCCGTAGTAGGATCATGGGAGACCCAGTACTTC CASSPVVGSWETQYF
TRBJ2-5 TRBD2 TRBV7-2 NA TGTGCCAGCAGCCTCCGGAGTAGCGGGGGGGCATTGGGTGAGACCCAGTACTTC CASSLRSSGGALGETQYF
TRBJ1-4 NA TRBV12-5 NA TGTGCTAGTGGTTTGGTACCCGAACCAACTAATGAAAAACTGTTTTTT CASGLVPEPTNEKLFF
TRBJ2-7 NA TRBV4-1 NA TGCGCCAGCAGCCCGGGGCCAGGTTCCTACGAGCAGTACTTC CASSPGPGSYEQYF
TRBJ2-1 NA TRBV7-9 NA TGTGCCAGCAGCCCCCGGGAGGGGGCGGATTACAATGAGCAGTTCTTC CASSPREGADYNEQFF
TRBJ2-4 TRBD1 TRBV5-1 NA TGCGCCAGCAGCTTGGCCTACAGGGGCACGTACTTGGCCAAAAACATTCAGTACTTC CASSLAYRGTYLAKNIQYF
TRBJ2-2 NA TRBV4-1 NA TGCGCCAGCAGCCTAAAGCCCGGACAGCCGAACACCGGGGAGCTGTTTTTT CASSLKPGQPNTGELFF
TRBJ1-2 NA TRBV7-9 NA TGTGCCAGCAGCTCAACCGGGGATAGATATGGCTACACCTTC CASSSTGDRYGYTF